The present TCR beta chain was sequenced within a study of cytomegalovirus exposure and HLA in healthy donors. Study outcomes and limitations: High specificity and sensitivity for cytomegalovirus status were reported for the classifier.

As regards this clone: The target antigen is unknown.

PCR employed 60 Vbeta and 13 Jbeta primers. Clones were sequenced by immunoSEQ multiplex PCR, and TCRdb holds only the in-frame ones, with some missing. The sample includes approximately 99,000 clones, about four fifths of them seen just once. CDR1 SGHAT and CDR2 FQNNGV come from the germline V gene. The junction had 4 bases not matched to a gene; V was cut back by 4 bases and J by 5 bases. The CDR3 has 13 amino acids. The study sampled nominally healthy donors, though unrecorded immune exposures were likely. Sequenced material: PBMCs. The TCR was taken from a middle-aged man in good health and CMV-seropositive. V is TRBV11-2 and J is TRBJ1-2, with 7 bases that match TRBD1. CDR3: CASSYDRDYGYTF. CDR3 nucleotide sequence: TGTGCCAGCAGCTACGACAGGGATTATGGCTACACCTTC.